This T cell receptor beta chain stems from a study of identifying expanded T cells in peripheral blood. The length of the CDR3 is 15 residues. J gave up 7 bases and V 6 bases, and 11 bases lay outside the gene matches. Produced via immunoSEQ multiplex PCR; TCRdb's table is partial and in-frame only. The repertoire consists of 83,000 or so clones, with 88% occurring once and the leading ten covering 3.9%. The source is a person between 18 and 70 years old in good health. The specimen sequenced was blood. The chain recombines TRBV23-1 with TRBJ1-4; TRBD1 matches 7 bases. TRBV23-1 is an open reading frame whose function is uncertain. The CDR3 reads CASSPQGLSAEKLFF. CDR3 coding DNA: TGCGCCAGCAGCCCACAGGGGCTATCGGCTGAAAAACTGTTTTTT.